One and the same sample provided the 20 T cell receptor beta chains below, sequenced in a study of cytomegalovirus exposure and HLA in healthy donors. Primers: 60 Vbeta forward and 13 Jbeta reverse. The data were produced by immunoSEQ multiplex PCR, yet TCRdb's version contains in-frame clones alone and is incomplete. The table has about 130,000 clones, around two thirds seen once. Sequenced input: PBMCs. These receptors were collected from a human donor in good health.

The chain couples TRBV10-2 to TRBJ2-3, with 7 positions matching TRBD2. The germline V gene has CDR1 WSHSY and CDR2 SAAADI. This CDR3 comprises 14 residues. The junction had 6 bases not matched to a gene; V was cut back by 5 bases and J by 4 bases. The CDR3 loop reads CASSLAGVPDTQYF. Here the CDR3 DNA reads TGCGCCAGCAGTTTGGCGGGAGTCCCAGATACGCAGTATTTT.

The sample holds a few counts of this clone. The chain carries TRBV19 and TRBJ1-5; D possibly corresponds to TRBD1 (6 bases). The CDR3 is 15 amino acids. Looked up from germline, CDR1 is LNHDA and CDR2 is SQIVND (reference sequence). Trimming removed 5 bases from V and 2 bases from J, with 13 bases in between. CDR3 sequence: CASSPDRSGNQPQHF. The CDR3 nucleotides are TGTGCCAGTAGTCCGGACAGAAGTGGCAATCAGCCCCAGCATTTT.

The chain uses TRBV7-2 and TRBJ2-3, with D possibly being TRBD2 (6 bases). Germline CDR1 and CDR2: SGHTA and FQGNSA. This CDR3 contains 15 residues. Trimming left V 5 bases short and J 2 bases short, with 14 bases between. CDR3 in amino acids: CASSVYAGFTDTQYF. In DNA, the CDR3 is TGTGCCAGCAGCGTCTACGCGGGGTTCACAGATACGCAGTATTTT.

The chain links TRBV11-2 to TRBJ2-7, with D unresolved. CDR1 and CDR2 from the germline V gene are SGHAT and FQNNGV. This CDR3 region has 13 residues. V shed 11 bases and J shed 4 bases, with 18 bases lying between them. DNA for the CDR3: TGTGCCCGCCGCGTCCCGTTGTTTTACGAGCAGTACTTC. Its protein is CARRVPLFYEQYF.

The V call is TRBV10-3, the J call TRBJ2-1; 13 positions match TRBD2. Trimming removed 5 bases from V and 5 bases from J; junction bases left unmatched: 6. The CDR3 extends over 16 amino acids. The germline gives CDR1 ENHRY, CDR2 SYGVKD. For the CDR3, the DNA is TGTGCCATCAGTCGACTAGCGGGAGGTGACAACAATGAGCAGTTCTTC. Its translation is CAISRLAGGDNNEQFF.

The chain joins TRBV28 to TRBJ2-7, with 7 nucleotides matching TRBD1. The CDR3 contains 14 residues. Unmatched junction bases numbered 5, after V lost 3 bases and J lost 3 bases. In germline, CDR1 is MDHEN, CDR2 SYDVKM. CDR3 residues: CASSLGQTLYEQYF. CDR3 sequence (DNA): TGTGCCAGCAGTTTGGGACAGACGCTCTACGAGCAGTACTTC.

The genes are TRBV28 and TRBJ2-3; TRBD1 agrees at 9 bases. After removal of 5 bases from V and 2 bases from J, the junction contained 5 bases not matched to a gene. This CDR3 has 15 amino acids. Germline V gene sequence: CDR1 MDHEN, CDR2 SYDVKM. The CDR3 loop is CASSIRQGVTDTQYF. In DNA form, the CDR3 reads TGTGCCAGCAGTATTCGACAGGGGGTCACAGATACGCAGTATTTT.

There are a few counts of this clone. The genes are TRBV2 and TRBJ1-2, with TRBD1 as a possible D gene (5 bases). Germline V gene sequence: CDR1 SNHLY, CDR2 FYNNEI. The CDR3 extends over 15 amino acids. Trimming cost V 6 bases and J 3 bases, with 17 bases left between them. The CDR3 region has the DNA TGTGCCAGCAGCATAGAAACGACAGTGGACTATGGCTACACCTTC. As protein: CASSIETTVDYGYTF.

V usage is TRBV7-6 and J usage is TRBJ2-7; D is possibly TRBD2 (5 bases). The V gene's germline CDR1 is SGHVS and CDR2 FNYEAQ. V was clipped by 5 bases and J by 7 bases, with 15 bases between them. The CDR3 is 13 amino acids. The CDR3 spells CASSRTGTREQYF. Here the CDR3 DNA reads TGTGCCAGCAGCCGGACGGGAACTCGAGAGCAGTACTTC.

This chain joins TRBV7-9 and TRBJ2-1; the D is unclear. The germline CDR1 and CDR2 sequences are SEHNR and FQNEAQ (reference sequence). CDR3 length: 16 amino acids. V was cut by 0 bases and J by 8 bases, with 17 bases left in between. CDR3: CASSLALSYSMHEQFF. CDR3 in DNA: TGTGCCAGCAGCTTAGCCCTCTCTTATAGTATGCATGAGCAGTTCTTC.

The CDR3 loop is CASSPQAVPYEQYF. In DNA form, the CDR3 reads TGTGCCAGCAGCCCCCAAGCTGTACCCTACGAGCAGTACTTC. This rearrangement joins TRBV13 to TRBJ2-7; D unresolved. The CDR3 is 14 residues long. Trimming pared 5 bases from V and 2 bases from J, leaving 13 bases between. The germline V gene encodes CDR1 PRHDT and CDR2 FYEKMQ (reference sequence).

This clone has a single count. The chain couples TRBV18 to TRBJ1-5; D is possibly TRBD1 (5 bases). The germline gives CDR1 KGHSH, CDR2 LQKENI. Trimming removed 6 bases at V and 1 base at J, with 13 bases between. This CDR3 is 15 amino acids long. The chain's CDR3 is CASSLMGGSNQPQHF. The CDR3 DNA is TGTGCCAGCTCCCTAATGGGGGGAAGCAATCAGCCCCAGCATTTT.

This clone came up once. This sequence joins TRBV15 and TRBJ2-7, with TRBD1 matching 8 bases. This CDR3 is 14 amino acids long. After removal of 4 bases from V and 6 bases from J, the junction contained 8 bases not matched to a gene. Per the germline V gene, CDR1 is LNHNV and CDR2 is YYDKDF (reference sequence). The CDR3 region is CATSTDSTGVEQYF. The CDR3 DNA reads as TGTGCCACCAGCACGGATTCGACAGGGGTCGAGCAGTACTTC.

The J gene is TRBJ2-5, the V gene TRBV7-3, with D perhaps matching TRBD1 (6 bases). The J call may not be correct, given that the DNA end is closer to TRBJ2-7. Germline V lookup: CDR1 SGHTA, CDR2 FQGTGA. This CDR3 is 14 amino acids long. The CDR3 nucleotides are TGTGCCAGCAGCACAGGGCCGGCGAATTACGAGCAGTACTTC. Encoded protein: CASSTGPANYEQYF.

The chain joins TRBV6-5 to TRBJ2-1, with 13 bases lining up with TRBD2. The CDR3 is made up of 15 amino acids. V lost 4 bases and J lost 8; bases outside the gene matches: 5. The germline gives CDR1 MNHEY, CDR2 SVGAGI. CDR3 sequence reads: CASSSTSGGAYEQFF. The CDR3 DNA sequence: TGTGCCAGCAGTTCTACTAGCGGGGGGGCCTATGAGCAGTTCTTC.

Turning to this clone: An end of the junction differs from the germline gene, which may be a read error. This chain links TRBV6-5 with TRBJ2-1; the D gene is possibly TRBD2 (6 bases). Looked up from germline, CDR1 is MNHEY and CDR2 is SVGAGI. The CDR3 is 15 residues long. The CDR3 sequence is CASSYLGGNYDEQFF. CDR3 in DNA: TGTGCCAGCAGTTACTTAGGCGGGAACTACGATGAGCAGTTCTTC.

This chain connects TRBV10-3 to TRBJ2-2; 10 bases are shared with TRBD1. V lost 3 bases to trimming and J lost 4 bases; unmatched junction nucleotides: 14. The CDR3 covers 19 residues. Germline V lookup: CDR1 ENHRY, CDR2 SYGVKD. The CDR3 reads CAISDNLMGQGRGTGELFF. As DNA, the CDR3 is TGTGCCATCAGTGACAATTTAATGGGACAGGGGAGGGGCACCGGGGAGCTGTTTTTT.

In this sample, this clone turned up a few times. The CDR3 here is CASSIYPPSGNTIYF. CDR3 nucleotide sequence: TGTGCCAGTAGTATCTATCCCCCCTCCGGAAACACCATATATTTT. The rearrangement uses TRBV19 and TRBJ1-3; no clear D. V gave up 3 bases and J gave up 4 bases, with 13 bases separating them. Germline assignment: CDR1 LNHDA and CDR2 SQIVND (reference sequence). This CDR3 is 15 amino acids long.

The chain employs TRBV27 and TRBJ1-5; TRBD1 might be the D (5 bases). V shed 3 bases and J shed 6 bases, with 15 bases lying between them. Per the germline V gene, CDR1 is MNHEY and CDR2 is SMNVEV (reference sequence). This CDR3 has 15 residues. In nucleotides, the CDR3 is TGTGCCAGCAGTTTGCTCCCAGGGTCCGGTCAGCCCCAGCATTTT. Protein sequence: CASSLLPGSGQPQHF.

A remark on this clone: The junction departs from the called germline gene at one end, perhaps through a read error. The chain uses TRBV7-9 and TRBJ1-3; 7 nucleotides align to TRBD1. The CDR3 consists of 16 residues. The germline gives CDR1 SEHNR, CDR2 FQNEAQ (reference sequence). The CDR3 DNA follows: TGTTCCAGCAGCTTAGTAGGGGGCCCTACTGGAAACACCATATATTTT. Translated, it gives CSSSLVGGPTGNTIYF.